This T cell receptor beta chain originates from a study of a mutant IDH1 vaccine in newly diagnosed glioma. Time point defined: baseline, week 1 (first vaccination visit). The treatment was: pre-vaccination baseline after standard-of-care therapy. Repertoires were generated with immunoSEQ multiplex PCR, while TCRdb's copy carries only in-frame clones and drops some. Of about 67,000 clones in the sample, over 70% were seen once. The table lists this clone with a count of one. The source of this sequence is a woman younger than 35 with glioma. Some clones in this sample may be carry-over from other donors' samples. The specimen comprised peripheral blood mononuclear cells (PBMCs), sampled from a glioma patient treated with radiotherapy, temozolomide or both.

The CDR3 DNA follows: TGTGCCAGCAGTTCCGGAGAGGGGACTGTCGATGAGCAGTTCTTC. This translates into CASSSGEGTVDEQFF. This chain connects TRBV2 to TRBJ2-1, with a tentative D call TRBD2 (6 bases). CDR1 is SNHLY, CDR2 FYNNEI, per germline. The ends were cut back, 5 bases at V and 8 bases at J, with 19 bases in the middle. This CDR3 is 15 amino acids long.